The clone carrying this T cell receptor (beta chain) was seen many times. As yet, its antigen is unknown. Peripheral blood, in approximately 6-milliliter volumes, was drawn at each of two time points. Multiplex PCR in two rounds served to amplify TCR beta CDR3 from genomic DNA. Specific primers for each TRBV and TRBJ gene were what first-round PCR used. TCRdb reprocessed the multiplex PCR reads via MiXCR and lists one record per CDR3 protein. This table holds around 30,000 distinct CDR3 sequences, less than 40% found once. The entry originates in a study of prognosis after radiotherapy for stage I lung cancer. Overall study: Non-small cell lung cancer patients were all deemed medically inoperable.

CDR3 length equals 14 residues. V was pared by 1 base and J by 4 bases, with 10 bases between. Study results and caveats: Median unique TCR clone counts of about 9,700 versus 6,500 showed a fall after stereotactic body radiation therapy.

The receptor's source is a donor aged 50 or older with non-small cell lung cancer. The V call is TRBV12-3 or TRBV12-4, the J call TRBJ1-1; D uncertain. The specimen was PBMCs, collected before or after stereotactic body radiation therapy (not recorded which). The CDR3 is CASSLGGRATEAFF. The CDR3 DNA reads as TGTGCCAGCAGTTTAGGAGGGCGGGCCACTGAAGCTTTCTTT.